This T cell receptor (beta chain) was observed in a study of shared clonotypes between healthy human individuals. Germline values: CDR1 SGHRS, CDR2 YFSETQ. V shed 4 bases, J shed 2 bases, and the junction held 7 bases outside the gene matches. The CDR3 is 16 residues long. A CD45RA+ naive subset and a CD45RA-negative memory subset were split from CD4+ cells. The table came from immunoSEQ multiplex PCR; TCRdb's copy has only in-frame clones and leaves some out. Of approximately 980,000 clones listed, 76% are singletons. This sequence joins TRBV5-1 and TRBJ2-3; 10 bases map to TRBD1. This receptor was taken from a man aged 18-30 years in good health. The source material was memory CD4+ T cells sorted from blood. As to subset: CD45RA-negative fraction. Here the CDR3 reads CASSARTGGNTDTQYF. The CDR3 DNA reads TGCGCCAGCAGCGCCCGGACAGGGGGAAACACAGATACGCAGTATTTT.